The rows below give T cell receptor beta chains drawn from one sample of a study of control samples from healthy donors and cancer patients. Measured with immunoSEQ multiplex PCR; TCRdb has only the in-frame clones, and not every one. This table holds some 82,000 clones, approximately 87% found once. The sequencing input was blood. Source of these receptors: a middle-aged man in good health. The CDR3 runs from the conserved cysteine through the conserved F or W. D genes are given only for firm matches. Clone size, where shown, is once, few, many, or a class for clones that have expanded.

DNA: TGTGCCAGCTCCCCCAACAGGGGCGTGGCTGGGGCCAACGTCCTGACTTTC
CDR3: CASSPNRGVAGANVLTF
J: TRBJ2-6
size: -
D: TRBD1
V: TRBV18

DNA: TGTGCCAGCAGTTACGGAGGGGCCCTGACTGAAGCTTTCTTT
CDR3: CASSYGGALTEAFF
J: TRBJ1-1
size: -
D: -
V: TRBV6-2/TRBV6-3

DNA: TGTGCCAGCAGTTTGGGCGGAAACACCATATATTTT
CDR3: CASSLGGNTIYF
J: TRBJ1-3
size: -
D: -
V: TRBV12-3/TRBV12-4

DNA: TGTGCCATCAGCCACGACCCGACTAGCGCACACACCGGGGAGCTGTTTTTT
CDR3: CAISHDPTSAHTGELFF
J: TRBJ2-2
size: -
D: TRBD2
V: TRBV10-3

DNA: TGTGCCAGCAGCTCCCTAGCGGTTTACAATGAGCAGTTCTTC
CDR3: CASSSLAVYNEQFF
J: TRBJ2-1
size: -
D: TRBD2
V: TRBV11-3

DNA: TGTGCCAGCAGCAAAGGGAAAGGGACAGACCAAGAGACCCAGTACTTC
CDR3: CASSKGKGTDQETQYF
J: TRBJ2-5
size: -
D: -
V: TRBV21-1

DNA: TGTGCCAGCAGCACTTCTTCCTACAATGAGCAGTTCTTC
CDR3: CASSTSSYNEQFF
J: TRBJ2-1
size: -
D: -
V: TRBV12-3/TRBV12-4

DNA: TGTGCCAGCAGCGCAAAACGGGGGGACACCAATGAGCAGTTCTTC
CDR3: CASSAKRGDTNEQFF
J: TRBJ2-1
size: -
D: -
V: TRBV7-2

DNA: TGTGCCAACAAACTCCAGGGGCACACTGAAGCTTTCTTT
CDR3: CANKLQGHTEAFF
J: TRBJ1-1
size: -
D: -
V: TRBV2

DNA: TGTGCCAGCTCACCACAGGCCAATGAAAAACTGTTTTTT
CDR3: CASSPQANEKLFF
J: TRBJ1-4
size: -
D: -
V: TRBV18

DNA: TGTGCCAGCAGTGAAAACAGGGATCAAGAGACCCAGTACTTC
CDR3: CASSENRDQETQYF
J: TRBJ2-5
size: -
D: -
V: TRBV2

DNA: TGTGCCAGTAGTAAGGGACAGCTTTACGAGCAGTACTTC
CDR3: CASSKGQLYEQYF
J: TRBJ2-7
size: once
D: TRBD1
V: TRBV19

DNA: TGTGCCAGCAGCCGGGCCGCGGACTATGGCTACACCTTC
CDR3: CASSRAADYGYTF
J: TRBJ1-2
size: -
D: -
V: TRBV5-4

DNA: TGTGCCACGTTGGGACTAGCGGATTCCTACAATGAGCAGTTCTTC
CDR3: CATLGLADSYNEQFF
J: TRBJ2-1
size: once
D: TRBD2
V: TRBV19

DNA: TGTGCCAGCAAAGAGGGATTCAGCAATCAGCCCCAGCATTTT
CDR3: CASKEGFSNQPQHF
J: TRBJ1-5
size: -
D: -
V: TRBV6-5

DNA: TGTGCCAGCAGCCCCGGTTATGAAGCTTTCTTT
CDR3: CASSPGYEAFF
J: TRBJ1-1
size: -
D: -
V: TRBV7-8

DNA: TGTGCCAGCAGTTCCTCACCCTACACGGGCGGGGGCTACACCTTC
CDR3: CASSSSPYTGGGYTF
J: TRBJ1-2
size: -
D: -
V: TRBV28

DNA: TGTGCCACCAGCAGACCCTACGGACAGGGAAGAGGGGATGAGCAGTTCTTC
CDR3: CATSRPYGQGRGDEQFF
J: TRBJ2-1
size: -
D: TRBD1
V: TRBV15

DNA: TGCGCCAGCAGCGCGGGGACTAGCGGAACCCTGGGCGAGCAGTACTTC
CDR3: CASSAGTSGTLGEQYF
J: TRBJ2-7
size: -
D: TRBD2
V: TRBV5-1

DNA: TGCGCCAGCGGCCCGGGACAGGTTAATTCACCCCTCCACTTT
CDR3: CASGPGQVNSPLHF
J: TRBJ1-6
size: -
D: TRBD1
V: TRBV5-1

DNA: TGTGCCAGCAGTCCGGGGAGCTACAATGAGCAGTTCTTC
CDR3: CASSPGSYNEQFF
J: TRBJ2-1
size: once
D: -
V: TRBV2

DNA: TGCGCCAGCAGACAAACTAAACTCCAGGGGCTAGCGGGGGCCTTCTCCTACAATGAGCAGTTCTTC
CDR3: CASRQTKLQGLAGAFSYNEQFF
J: TRBJ2-1
size: -
D: TRBD2
V: TRBV23-1

DNA: TGTGCCAGCAGTCCTCCCGGGAAACGAGGATCACCCCTCCACTTT
CDR3: CASSPPGKRGSPLHF
J: TRBJ1-6
size: -
D: -
V: TRBV2

DNA: TGTGCCAGCAGTGGAAACGAACAGCAGCCCCAGCATTTT
CDR3: CASSGNEQQPQHF
J: TRBJ1-5
size: -
D: -
V: TRBV2

DNA: TGCGCCAGCAGCCCAGGCGCAGGGGGCCGCTATAGCAATCAGCCCCAGCATTTT
CDR3: CASSPGAGGRYSNQPQHF
J: TRBJ1-5
size: -
D: TRBD1
V: TRBV4-3

DNA: TGTGCCACCACCATACAGGGGACGGAGGACACTGAAGCTTTCTTT
CDR3: CATTIQGTEDTEAFF
J: TRBJ1-1
size: -
D: TRBD1
V: TRBV24-1

DNA: TGTGCCAGCAGCCGGGTCGGGACTAGCGGGATTGAGCAGTTCTTC
CDR3: CASSRVGTSGIEQFF
J: TRBJ2-1
size: -
D: TRBD2
V: TRBV7-2

DNA: TGTGCCAGCAGTTACCCGACAGGGTGGCTAACTGAAGCTTTCTTT
CDR3: CASSYPTGWLTEAFF
J: TRBJ1-1
size: -
D: TRBD1
V: TRBV6-6

DNA: TGCGCCAGCAGCTTAACTAGCGGGAGCTACGAGCAGTACTTC
CDR3: CASSLTSGSYEQYF
J: TRBJ2-7
size: -
D: TRBD2
V: TRBV5-1

DNA: TGCGCCAGCAGCTTGGGGACTCCCTCAAATGAGCAGTTCTTC
CDR3: CASSLGTPSNEQFF
J: TRBJ2-1
size: -
D: -
V: TRBV5-1

DNA: TGTGCCAGCAGCTCGCGGACAGACGCGCGGTACGAGCAGTACTTC
CDR3: CASSSRTDARYEQYF
J: TRBJ2-7
size: -
D: -
V: TRBV7-2

DNA: TGTGCCAGCCTTCCCGGGACTCTCGGCGGGACCCTCCACTTT
CDR3: CASLPGTLGGTLHF
J: TRBJ1-6
size: -
D: -
V: TRBV10-3

DNA: TGTGCCAGCAGCCCGGGAACGGGAGGGCCAGGCAATGAGCAGTTCTTC
CDR3: CASSPGTGGPGNEQFF
J: TRBJ2-1
size: -
D: TRBD2
V: TRBV7-8

DNA: TGTGCCAGCAGCCACCTCTTTGAGGATGAGCAGTTCTTC
CDR3: CASSHLFEDEQFF
J: TRBJ2-1
size: -
D: -
V: TRBV7-9

DNA: TGTGCCACCAGTGATGCAAACAGACCAGGGTACCCCCAGCATTTT
CDR3: CATSDANRPGYPQHF
J: TRBJ1-5
size: -
D: -
V: TRBV24-1

DNA: TGTGCCAGCAGCCGGCGGGTCTATCTTCAGGCTAATGAAAAACTGTTTTTT
CDR3: CASSRRVYLQANEKLFF
J: TRBJ1-4
size: -
D: -
V: TRBV21-1

DNA: TGTGCCAGCAGTTCCCCTAGTCCCTTGATCGATACGCAGTATTTT
CDR3: CASSSPSPLIDTQYF
J: TRBJ2-3
size: -
D: -
V: TRBV2

DNA: TGTGCCAGCAGTGAAGCGGGAGGCGGGGCAGAGGGCTACACCTTC
CDR3: CASSEAGGGAEGYTF
J: TRBJ1-2
size: medium-sized
D: -
V: TRBV2

DNA: TGTGCCAGCAGCCAAGGGAGGGGAAACGGCTACACCTTC
CDR3: CASSQGRGNGYTF
J: TRBJ1-2
size: -
D: -
V: TRBV7-3

DNA: TGCGCCAGCAGCTCCGGGACTCCGAAAGAGACCCAGTACTTC
CDR3: CASSSGTPKETQYF
J: TRBJ2-5
size: -
D: -
V: TRBV5-1

DNA: TGTGCCAGCAGTTTAAGGTCGTACGAGCAGTACTTC
CDR3: CASSLRSYEQYF
J: TRBJ2-7
size: -
D: -
V: TRBV28

DNA: TGTGCCAGCAGCCCCGGACTAGCCTACAATGAGCAGTTCTTC
CDR3: CASSPGLAYNEQFF
J: TRBJ2-1
size: once
D: TRBD2
V: TRBV7-3

DNA: TGTGCCAGCAGCCAAAATAAAGATGCCTACTATGGCTACACCTTC
CDR3: CASSQNKDAYYGYTF
J: TRBJ1-2
size: -
D: -
V: TRBV3-1/TRBV3-2

DNA: TGCGCCAGCAGCCCAACCAAAGGACAGGATAACACCGGGGAGCTGTTTTTT
CDR3: CASSPTKGQDNTGELFF
J: TRBJ2-2
size: -
D: TRBD1
V: TRBV4-1

DNA: TGTGCCAGCAGTTCGATAGCGGGAGGGCTCTACGAGCAGTACTTC
CDR3: CASSSIAGGLYEQYF
J: TRBJ2-7
size: -
D: TRBD2
V: TRBV7-9

DNA: TGTGCCAGCAGCACTCGAATTCTGGGACAGGCCAACACTGAAGCTTTCTTT
CDR3: CASSTRILGQANTEAFF
J: TRBJ1-1
size: -
D: TRBD1
V: TRBV5-5

DNA: TGTGCCACCAGTGATGCAGGGGGGACTGAAGCTTTCTTT
CDR3: CATSDAGGTEAFF
J: TRBJ1-1
size: once
D: TRBD1
V: TRBV24-1

DNA: TGCGCCAGCAGTGAGGGGACAGGCTCCCCATACGAGCAGTACTTC
CDR3: CASSEGTGSPYEQYF
J: TRBJ2-7
size: -
D: TRBD1
V: TRBV10-1

DNA: TGTGCCAGTGGACAGCTCTATGGCTACACCTTC
CDR3: CASGQLYGYTF
J: TRBJ1-2
size: -
D: -
V: TRBV5-6

DNA: TGTGCCAGCAGTTTACAACAGGGGCTCTCCTACGAGCAGTACTTC
CDR3: CASSLQQGLSYEQYF
J: TRBJ2-7
size: few
D: TRBD1
V: TRBV27

DNA: TGTGCCATCAGTGAGTCCCCACCTAGCGGGGGGCGCTCCGAGTTCTTC
CDR3: CAISESPPSGGRSEFF
J: TRBJ2-1
size: -
D: TRBD2
V: TRBV10-3

DNA: TGCGCCAGCAGCTCGACAGGGGGTGTGGACTATGGCTACACCTTC
CDR3: CASSSTGGVDYGYTF
J: TRBJ1-2
size: -
D: TRBD1
V: TRBV5-1